This TCR beta chain was obtained from a study of regulatory T cells in long-lasting Graves disease. Background on the study: Antithyroid drug exposure in newly diagnosed Graves' patients had lasted under 3 months. Study-wide points: With approximately 2,800 shared public clonotypes, persistent patients exceeded new patients, who shared about a thousand.

Turning to this clonotype: Its antigen is still unknown.

This sample's time point: newly diagnosed GD, antithyroid drugs for less than 3 months. PBMC RNA was the source of the TCR library. Arm-PCR of CDR3 regions and iRepertoire HTBI primers were the basis on which TCR beta libraries were built. TCRdb called the multiplex PCR reads again in MiXCR, with one record for every CDR3 protein. The sample carries 500,000 to 700,000 distinct CDR3 sequences, 15% to 20% recorded once. Another study also made use of these data, one on T cells in Graves' hyperthyroidism and ophthalmopathy. That paper states: Patients having uncontrolled infection, another autoimmune disease, pregnancy or lactation were not included.

The specimen was peripheral blood mononuclear cells (PBMCs), collected at new diagnosis, from a patient treated with antithyroid drugs. This clonotype originated in a woman in her 30s with Graves disease.

For the CDR3, the DNA is TGTGCCAGCTCCGGGACGACTGCGAACACCGGGGAGCTGTTTTTT. Translation gives CASSGTTANTGELFF. This sequence joins TRBV18 and TRBJ2-2, with D perhaps being TRBD1 or TRBD2 (5 bases each). Per germline, CDR1 KGHSH and CDR2 LQKENI. V dropped 6 bases and J dropped 0 bases, with 11 bases sitting between them. The CDR3 covers 15 residues.